Following are 9 T cell receptor beta chains from one sample sequenced in a study of cytomegalovirus exposure and HLA in healthy donors. 13 Jbeta primers and 60 Vbeta primers were used for the PCR. Sequencing used immunoSEQ multiplex PCR; TCRdb keeps in-frame clones, though not all of them. The table records more than 150,000 clones, 78% of them present only once. Sequencing was carried out using PBMCs. The receptor source for this set is a woman aged 45-65 years in good health and CMV-seropositive.

This clone was seen only once. The chain carries TRBV7-2 and TRBJ2-3; 9 bases are a match to TRBD2. V shed 0 bases, J shed 4 bases, and the junction held 2 bases outside the gene matches. The CDR3 consists of 15 residues. CDR1 is SGHTA and CDR2 is FQGNSA in the germline V gene. The CDR3 bases are TGTGCCAGCAGCTTAGCTAGCGGGAGACCAGATACGCAGTATTTT. Its protein product is CASSLASGRPDTQYF.

The J gene is TRBJ2-3, the V gene TRBV6-1; no clear D gene. Trimming took 3 bases from V and 4 from J, leaving 11 bases between them. CDR3 size: 14 residues. From germline, CDR1 is MNHNS and CDR2 SASEGT. CDR3 sequence reads: CASSELLAPDTQYF. The CDR3 nucleotides read TGTGCCAGCAGTGAGCTGTTAGCCCCAGATACGCAGTATTTT.

This chain joins TRBV2 and TRBJ2-1; weak D call: TRBD2 (6 bases). CDR1 SNHLY and CDR2 FYNNEI come from the germline V gene. There are 11 residues in the CDR3. The CDR3 reads CASAGQTGQFF. In nucleotides, the CDR3 is TGTGCTTCGGCGGGGCAAACGGGCCAGTTCTTC.

On this clone: At one end the junction does not follow the germline gene, possibly because of a read error. V gene TRBV28 combines with J gene TRBJ2-1; TRBD1 matches at 12 bases. Germline assignment: CDR1 MDHEN and CDR2 SYDVKM. The CDR3 has 18 residues. CDR3 residues: CASSLWRGTGGSDNEQFF. The CDR3 coding sequence is TGTGCCAGCAGTTTATGGAGGGGGACAGGGGGCTCCGACAATGAGCAGTTCTTC.

This clone came up once. V usage is TRBV30 and J usage is TRBJ2-3; 7 nucleotides align to TRBD2. CDR3 size: 15 residues. V gave up 1 base and J gave up 5 bases; unmatched junction bases: 9. From germline, CDR1 is GTSNPN and CDR2 SVGIG (reference sequence). As DNA, the CDR3 is TGTGCCTGGAGTGGGACGGCGGGGGTCCTAGATACGCAGTATTTT. Its protein product is CAWSGTAGVLDTQYF. Filled out from reference TRBV30 and TRBJ2-3, the complete variable domain reads SQTIHQWPATLVQPVGSPLSLECTVEGTSNPNLYWYRQAAGRGLQLLFYSVGIGQISSEVPQNLSASRPQDRQFILSSKKLLLSDSGFYLCAWSGTAGVLDTQYFGPGTRLTVL.

The gene calls are TRBV25-1 and TRBJ2-5; 9 bases line up with TRBD2. CDR3 size: 13 residues. J was trimmed by 5 bases and V by 8 bases; bases with no gene match: 6. From germline, CDR1 is MGHDK and CDR2 SYGVNS. CDR3 loop: CASSPSGTETQYF. The CDR3 DNA follows: TGTGCCAGCTCCCCTAGCGGGACTGAGACCCAGTACTTC.

This clone was seen just once. The CDR3 reads CASSLNRGRLGDTF. CDR3 nucleotides: TGTGCCAGCAGCCTCAACAGGGGCCGTCTAGGGGACACCTTC. This rearrangement joins TRBV5-8 to TRBJ1-2; 7 nucleotides line up with TRBD1. V shed 4 bases, J shed 12 bases, and the junction held 15 bases outside the gene matches. CDR1 and CDR2 (germline): SGHTS, YDEGEE. The CDR3 consists of 14 residues.

The chain joins TRBV28 to TRBJ1-2, with D maybe TRBD1 (6 bases). This CDR3 contains 12 residues. V lost 6 bases to trimming and J lost 7 bases, with 12 bases between them. The germline V gene has CDR1 MDHEN and CDR2 SYDVKM. CDR3 sequence: CASRPTGGGYTF. As DNA, the CDR3 is TGTGCCAGCAGACCGACAGGAGGTGGCTACACCTTC.

CDR3 residues: CASSVTTGLAEAFF. The CDR3 DNA reads as TGTGCCAGCAGCGTTACTACAGGGCTCGCTGAAGCTTTCTTT. This sequence joins TRBV6-1 and TRBJ1-1, with D tentatively TRBD1 (6 bases). This CDR3 contains 14 residues. With 6 bases removed from V and 6 bases from J, the gap between germline ends came to 17 bases. The germline CDR1 and CDR2 sequences are MNHNS and SASEGT.